A single sample is the source of the 25 T cell receptor beta chains below, sequenced in a study of T cell repertoires in cytomegalovirus infection. TCRdb fed the reads into MiXCR, producing one record per CDR3 protein. The table lists about 450,000 distinct CDR3 sequences, approximately 32% of them singletons. The sequencing input was PBMCs. These receptor sequences come from a human donor in good health (CMV status not recorded). Some clones in this sample may be carry-over from other donors' samples.

This clonotype was found a few times. The genes are TRBV6-2 or TRBV6-3 and TRBJ2-7, with a possible D match to TRBD1 (6 bases). The CDR3 has 13 residues. Germline values: CDR1 MNHEY, CDR2 SVGEGT. Trimming took off 2 bases at V and 4 bases at J, with 9 bases between the two ends. The DNA of the CDR3 is TGTGCCAGCAGTTACCCGGACAGTTACGAGCAGTACTTC. Encoded protein: CASSYPDSYEQYF.

This clonotype was seen many times. For the CDR3, the DNA is TGTGCCAGCAGCTGGGGGGACTCCTTTCAAGAGACCCAGTACTTC. Translated: CASSWGDSFQETQYF. The gene calls are TRBV7-6 and TRBJ2-5, with D perhaps matching TRBD2 (6 bases). The CDR3 is 15 amino acids. V gave up 4 bases and J gave up 2 bases, with 14 bases separating them. Looked up from germline, CDR1 is SGHVS and CDR2 is FNYEAQ.

Of note for this clonotype: Since the CDR3 does not end with the conserved phenylalanine or tryptophan, this likely comes from a read error. The chain links TRBV5-6 to TRBJ2-1, with D possibly TRBD2 on 5 matching bases. The germline CDR1 and CDR2 sequences are SGHDT and YYEEEE. The ends were cut back, 1 base at V and 8 bases at J, with 10 bases in the middle. The CDR3 is 13 amino acids. This chain's CDR3 is CASSLRGPDEQFL. CDR3 nucleotide sequence: TGTGCCAGCAGCTTGAGAGGGCCCGATGAGCAGTTCCTC.

The J gene is TRBJ2-3, the V gene TRBV6-4; weak D call: TRBD1 (6 bases). The V end was cut by 3 bases, the J end by 2 bases, with 9 bases between. The CDR3 length is 14 residues. Germline values: CDR1 MRHNA, CDR2 SNTAGT. The CDR3 nucleotides are TGTGCCAGCAGTGATGTGGGGGCCACAGATACGCAGTATTTT. Translating it yields CASSDVGATDTQYF.

The chain links TRBV27 to TRBJ2-3, with D perhaps TRBD1 or TRBD2 (5 bases each). V lost 8 bases, J lost 4 bases, and 16 bases lay in between. The length of the CDR3 is 14 residues. CDR1 MNHEY and CDR2 SMNVEV come from the germline V gene (reference sequence). CDR3 nucleotides: TGTGCCAGCTCCCGAGGGGCGCCGGCAGATACGCAGTATTTT. Protein sequence: CASSRGAPADTQYF.

This clonotype was seen at least ten times. The chain combines TRBV7-2 with TRBJ2-5, with 7 bases that match TRBD2. V gave up 6 bases and J gave up 3 bases; unmatched junction bases: 7. CDR3 length: 14 residues. Germline CDR1 SGHTA, CDR2 FQGNSA. As DNA, the CDR3 is TGTGCCAGCAGTTTAACCCTAGCGGAAGAGACCCAGTACTTC. This encodes CASSLTLAEETQYF.

This clonotype was counted ten times or more. The V call is TRBV28, the J call TRBJ2-5; 10 nucleotides line up with TRBD2. The CDR3 sequence is 13 residues long. Losses at the gene ends were 8 bases for V and 5 bases for J; bases not matched to a gene: 5. Germline CDR1 MDHEN, CDR2 SYDVKM. CDR3 bases: TGTGCCAGCGGACTAGCGGCCACGGAGACCCAGTACTTC. Its protein product is CASGLAATETQYF.

This clonotype was seen many times. This chain links TRBV7-2 with TRBJ2-7, with D possibly being TRBD1 (6 bases). CDR3 length: 15 amino acids. Germline V gene data show CDR1 as SGHTA and CDR2 as FQGNSA. Trimming shortened V by 7 bases and J by 7 bases, and 23 bases separated the two germline ends. The DNA of the CDR3 is TGTGCCAGCAATTCCAGAGGCGGCAGGGGATTGGAGCAGTACTTC. It is translated as CASNSRGGRGLEQYF.

This clonotype was observed a few times. The V gene is TRBV5-1, the J gene TRBJ2-5; TRBD1 matches 9 bases. CDR3 length: 15 amino acids. In germline, CDR1 is SGHRS, CDR2 YFSETQ. V was clipped by 0 bases and J by 1 base; unmatched bases: 1. CDR3 in amino acids: CASSLGDRAQETQYF. The CDR3 region has the DNA TGCGCCAGCAGCTTGGGGGACAGGGCCCAAGAGACCCAGTACTTC. Full variable domain (rest looked up from reference TRBV5-1 and TRBJ2-5): KAGVTQTPRYLIKTRGQQVTLSCSPISGHRSVSWYQQTPGQGLQFLFEYFSETQRNKGNFPGRFSGRQFSNSRSEMNVSTLELGDSALYLCASSLGDRAQETQYFGPGTRLLVL.

V gene TRBV27 combines with J gene TRBJ2-7; the D gene is possibly TRBD1 (5 bases). The CDR3 consists of 15 residues. V was trimmed by 3 bases and J by 0 bases, leaving 12 bases between them. Germline values: CDR1 MNHEY, CDR2 SMNVEV (reference sequence). The DNA of the CDR3 is TGTGCCAGCAGTTTTGACAGAAAGAGCTCCTACGAGCAGTACTTC. This translates into CASSFDRKSSYEQYF.

The CDR3 sequence: CASSSGGSTYEQYF. The CDR3 bases are TGTGCCAGCAGTAGCGGGGGCTCTACCTACGAGCAGTACTTC. The gene calls are TRBV12-3 or TRBV12-4 and TRBJ2-7; 8 nucleotides line up with TRBD2. There are 14 residues in the CDR3. V shed 5 bases and J 2 bases; nucleotides not matched to a gene: 5.

This chain joins TRBV24-1 and TRBJ1-2; 7 nucleotides line up with TRBD1. The germline gives CDR1 KGHDR, CDR2 SFDVKD. CDR3 length: 14 amino acids. V shed 7 bases, J shed 4 bases, and the junction held 8 bases outside the gene matches. The CDR3 DNA follows: TGTGCCACCAGCGAGGGGGCAGGGCTCTATGGCTACACCTTC. This translates into CATSEGAGLYGYTF.

The sample holds a few counts of this clonotype. The chain recombines TRBV6-2 or TRBV6-3 with TRBJ2-1, with 7 bases matching TRBD1. The junction had 16 bases not matched to a gene; V was cut back by 4 bases and J by 4 bases. This CDR3 region has 18 residues. Per germline, CDR1 MNHEY and CDR2 SVGEGT. CDR3 nucleotides: TGTGCCAGCAGTTTGAGATCCGCTATAGGGACAGAATACAATGAGCAGTTCTTC. As protein: CASSLRSAIGTEYNEQFF.

The chain employs TRBV18 and TRBJ2-5; either TRBD1 or TRBD2 may fit D (5 bases each). This CDR3 is built from 15 residues. Germline V gene sequence: CDR1 KGHSH, CDR2 LQKENI. The V end was cut by 1 base, the J end by 5 bases, with 14 bases between. CDR3 in DNA: TGTGCCAGCTCACCACGCAGAGGGGTGATCGAGACCCAGTACTTC. Translating gives CASSPRRGVIETQYF.

Comment on this clonotype: The missing conserved phenylalanine or tryptophan at the end of this CDR3 makes a read error likely. The V gene is TRBV12-3 or TRBV12-4, the J gene TRBJ1-6, with 8 bases that match TRBD1. The CDR3 consists of 13 residues. Trimming cost V 6 bases and J 10 bases; bases outside gene matches: 5. The CDR3: CASRTGAGSPLHS. CDR3 in DNA: TGTGCCAGCAGGACAGGGGCAGGATCACCCCTCCACTCT.

This clonotype was found once. The V and J genes are TRBV18 and TRBJ2-4; 9 bases fit TRBD2. From germline, CDR1 is KGHSH and CDR2 LQKENI. The CDR3 covers 15 residues. The V gene end was trimmed by 6 bases and the J gene end by 5 bases; junction bases not matched to a gene: 8. The CDR3 loop reads CASSVASGIQNIQYF. The CDR3 DNA follows: TGTGCCAGCTCTGTGGCTAGCGGGATCCAAAACATTCAGTACTTC.

V gene TRBV18 combines with J gene TRBJ2-2, with D hard to call. Germline-derived CDR1 and CDR2 are KGHSH and LQKENI. This CDR3 comprises 13 residues. The V end lost 1 base, the J end lost 7 bases, and 7 bases lay between the germline ends. The CDR3 sequence: CASSPQVDGELFF. DNA for the CDR3: TGTGCCAGCTCACCACAAGTCGACGGGGAGCTGTTTTTT. The whole variable domain, remainder taken from reference TRBV18 and TRBJ2-2, is NAGVMQNPRHLVRRRGQEARLRCSPMKGHSHVYWYRQLPEEGLKFMVYLQKENIIDESGMPKERFSAEFPKEGPSILRIQQVVRGDSAAYFCASSPQVDGELFFGEGSRLTVL.

This rearrangement joins TRBV6-2 or TRBV6-3 to TRBJ2-1; D call uncertain. There are 11 residues in the CDR3. Germline values: CDR1 MNHEY, CDR2 SVGEGT. V gave up 6 bases and J gave up 7 bases, with 7 bases separating them. The CDR3 here is CASRKPNEQFF. CDR3 sequence (DNA): TGTGCCAGCAGGAAACCGAATGAGCAGTTCTTC.

Comments on this clonotype: The final CDR3 position lacks the conserved phenylalanine or tryptophan, pointing to a likely read error. Here the CDR3 DNA reads TGTGCAAGCAGATTAGAGGTTTTCCCCGGGGAGCTGTTTTGT. Translated, it gives CASRLEVFPGELFC. This chain connects TRBV7-7 to TRBJ2-2; no reliable D call. The length of the CDR3 is 14 residues. The germline V gene has CDR1 SSHAT and CDR2 FNYEAQ (reference sequence).

The chain joins TRBV10-1 to TRBJ2-1; D not resolved. V lost 0 bases, J lost 12 bases, and 15 bases lay in between. Germline CDR1 WNHNN, CDR2 SYGVQD (reference sequence). CDR3 length: 14 residues. Here the CDR3 DNA reads TGCGCCAGCAGTGAGTCGAGGCTAGTCGGTGGGCAGTTCTTC. Its protein is CASSESRLVGGQFF.

This chain uses TRBV6-5 with TRBJ1-5; a weak D match, TRBD1 (5 bases). The CDR3 is 14 amino acids. Germline lookup yields CDR1 MNHEY and CDR2 SVGAGI. Trimming stripped 5 bases from V and 11 bases from J, with 19 bases between. CDR3 DNA sequence: TGTGCCAGCAGTGCCGGGGGAGCAAAAGAGGCCCAGCATTTT. It is translated as CASSAGGAKEAQHF.

The J gene is TRBJ2-1, the V gene TRBV7-2, with D perhaps TRBD2 (6 bases). Trimming shortened V by 5 bases and J by 6 bases, and 11 bases separated the two germline ends. In germline, CDR1 is SGHTA, CDR2 FQGNSA. This CDR3 is 13 amino acids long. In DNA form, the CDR3 reads TGTGCCAGCAGCCCGGGACTTTCCAATGAGCAGTTCTTC. It codes for CASSPGLSNEQFF.

This clonotype has ten or more counts. The chain carries TRBV7-2 and TRBJ2-2; perhaps TRBD2 as D (6 bases). V was trimmed by 1 base and J by 4 bases, leaving 10 bases between them. CDR1 is SGHTA and CDR2 is FQGNSA in the germline V gene. CDR3 length: 15 residues. Here the CDR3 DNA reads TGTGCCAGCAGCTTAGGGGGAGGTAGCACCGGGGAGCTGTTTTTT. It specifies CASSLGGGSTGELFF.

The table lists this clonotype with a few counts. The CDR3: CASKVGRTQYF. The CDR3 DNA is TGTGCCAGCAAGGTTGGGAGGACCCAGTACTTC. The chain has TRBV6-5 and TRBJ2-5; D is perhaps TRBD2 (5 bases). CDR3 size: 11 residues. With 7 bases removed from V and 7 bases from J, the gap between germline ends came to 10 bases. Germline CDR1 is MNHEY and CDR2 is SVGAGI.

This clonotype was counted at least ten times. The rearrangement joins TRBV7-2 to TRBJ1-6; D is unclear. Germline CDR1 and CDR2: SGHTA and FQGNSA. This CDR3 is 15 amino acids long. Trimming pared 5 bases from V and 5 bases from J, leaving 13 bases between. CDR3 coding DNA: TGTGCCAGCAGCCGCGCGGCCGGGGATAATTCACCCCTCCACTTT. Its protein product is CASSRAAGDNSPLHF.